The TCR beta chain under discussion was sequenced for a study of blood T cell repertoires in COVID-19. Study overall: Acute and convalescent COVID-19 samples came from the United States, Italy and Spain. Nucleic acid was either cDNA or gDNA, and it came from T cells, B-cell-depleted T cells, or PBMCs.

Methods used by the authors: From reference gene primer amplification, estimates of nucleated cell counts were derived. Data came from immunoSEQ multiplex PCR; TCRdb stores just in-frame clones and leaves some out. The V and J calls and clone size are taken from that table; D and trimming were inferred from the DNA. This sample has about 110,000 clones; 90% to 95% occur once, and the top ten carry more than 0.9%. Germline-derived CDR1 and CDR2 are GTSNPN and SVGIG (reference sequence). V shed 6 bases, J shed 7 bases, and the junction held 8 bases outside the gene matches. CDR3 length: 13 amino acids. The sample holds one count of this clone.

This chain links TRBV30 with TRBJ2-1; 8 positions agree with TRBD2. This clonotype was sampled from a woman aged 25 to 45 with acute or convalescent COVID-19. Sequenced material: peripheral blood. The CDR3 protein is CACRDGGANEQFF. CDR3 bases: TGTGCCTGTCGAGACGGGGGGGCGAATGAGCAGTTCTTC.